This T cell receptor beta chain is drawn from a study of cytomegalovirus exposure and HLA in healthy donors. Method: immunoSEQ multiplex PCR; TCRdb's copy keeps in-frame clones and lacks some. The profile covers 110,000 or so clones, with around 88% appearing a single time and around 5% taken by the ten largest. CDR3 length: 15 amino acids. CDR1 MNHNS and CDR2 SASEGT come from the germline V gene. V shed 6 bases and J 6 bases; nucleotides not matched to a gene: 9. The clonotype originates from a man younger than 35 in good health and CMV-seronegative. The source material was PBMCs. V and J are TRBV6-1 and TRBJ2-2; 8 bases fit TRBD1. The CDR3 reads CASRGKRGQAGELFF. The CDR3 bases are TGTGCCAGCAGGGGAAAGAGGGGACAGGCCGGGGAGCTGTTTTTT.